Sequencing of this TCR beta chain was carried out in a study of blood T cell repertoires in COVID-19 (TCRdb year 2020). For context, the study as a whole: Samples covering the acute and convalescent phases of COVID-19 were provided by collaborators in the United States, Italy and Spain. The repertoires were released in a freely available public database intended as a resource for research on the immune response to SARS-CoV-2. The material from the prospective study consisted of cDNA or gDNA derived from T cells, B-cell-depleted T cells, or PBMCs. The sample metadata nearly always contained a de-identified subject ID, COVID-19 status, age in years and sex. Samples came from the ongoing ImmuneRACE study (first 160 participants) plus 1,254 subjects from 6 global collaborators. Subjects who had been exposed to COVID-19, were actively infected with it, or had recovered from it provided the deeply sampled blood TCRbeta repertoires that made up the dataset. Where available, HLA class I and class II types were taken from metadata supplied by the sample provider and were not determined by assay-based typing.

General study outcomes and caveats: Clinical and demographic metadata were provided uncurated, with the amount varying by source and participant.

The immunoSEQ Assay, a bias-controlled multiplex PCR, was used to amplify TCRbeta CDR3 regions from genomic DNA. Concerning the study's data processing: The number of nucleated cells in each sample was estimated from the amplification of reference gene primers within the assay. To quantify the absolute abundance of each unique TCRbeta CDR3 rearrangement, sequence reads were collapsed and filtered. For each sample, productive Simpson clonality was calculated by taking the square root of Simpson's diversity index across productive rearrangements. In its TCRdb copy, this immuneACCESS table keeps in-frame sequences only and misses some clones. Where compared with another copy, unresolved V genes explain less than half of these, and the others have no known cause. The D gene and trimming were derived from the DNA, and the V and J assignments and clone size from that table. The sample has approximately 380,000 clones on record, 85% of them singletons. 3.5% to 4% of the sample is in the top ten clones.

Inclusive of the bounding cysteine and phenylalanine, the CDR3 is 15 residues long. Of the read, only the CDR3 DNA is kept; its 45 bases are in frame from base 1. The germline V gene supplies CDR1 SGHTA and CDR2 FQGNSA. Trimming leaves V shorter by 4 bases and J shorter by 0 bases, with the junction holding 3 bases beyond the gene matches. Whole blood was collected in K2EDTA tubes by collaborating institutions according to the institutions' own protocols. For TCRbeta analysis, collaborators shipped samples in one of three forms: frozen whole blood, isolated PBMCs, or DNA extracted from either of those sample types. Details on this clone: Its binding antigen is unknown. Base-call qualities are not available, and no considerably larger clone is one nucleotide away.

This sequence originates from a woman under 30 with acute or convalescent COVID-19. The receptor chain draws on TRBV7-2 and TRBJ2-3; 8 middle bases align to TRBD2. Input material: peripheral blood. At the DNA level, the sequence is TGTGCCAGCAGCTCCGGGGGGGCTAGCACAGATACGCAGTATTTT. The translation is CASSSGGASTDTQYF.